This TCR beta chain comes out of a study of CD8 T cells in ankylosing spondylitis. Quantitative 5'-RACE with molecular barcodes was used to make the TCR beta libraries. TCRdb analysed the 5' RACE reads with MiXCR anew, one entry per CDR3 protein. Of about 140,000 distinct CDR3 sequences listed, 7% to 8% were seen once; the top ten hold around 12%. The germline V gene has CDR1 SGHTA and CDR2 FQGNSA. The V gene lost 2 bases and the J gene lost 2 bases, with 8 bases spanning the gap. The CDR3 is 14 amino acids. General study findings and limits: Some of these motif variants have turned up before, in reports on reactive arthritis synovial fluid and blood.

This clonotype has ten or more counts. Its target is unknown. The genes are TRBV7-2 and TRBJ2-3; D unclear. The sequenced sample consisted of blood, either unsorted or a sorted T cell fraction (not recorded which). This TCR derives from a female donor with ankylosing spondylitis or in good health (not recorded which). CDR3 protein: CASSLHLLTDTQYF. In nucleotides, the CDR3 is TGTGCCAGCAGCTTACACCTTCTCACAGATACGCAGTATTTT.